This TCR beta chain emerged from a study of neurological immune-mediated disorders. TCRdb fed the 5' RACE reads into MiXCR, producing one record per CDR3 protein. The data show under 90,000 distinct CDR3 sequences, around a tenth seen once. With 3 bases clipped from V and 1 base from J, the junction kept 6 bases outside the gene matches. Germline V gene sequence: CDR1 SGHRS, CDR2 YFSETQ. The CDR3 extends over 15 amino acids. In the case of this clonotype: Being one base from a much bigger clone, this may be a read error.

Material: PBMCs. The chain recombines TRBV5-1 with TRBJ2-7, with 8 bases matching TRBD1. The TCR sequence derives from a man between 45 and 60 years old in good health. The CDR3 DNA reads as TGCGCCAGCAGCTCCATATGGACAGGGTCCTACGAGCAGTACTTC. This encodes CASSSIWTGSYEQYF.